This T cell receptor beta chain came from a study of T cells in Graves' hyperthyroidism and ophthalmopathy. Study-level findings and limits: Blood also held most thyroid clonotypes expanded beyond 0.001.

Germline CDR1 LNHDA, CDR2 SQIVND (reference sequence). V gave up 6 bases and J gave up 1 base, with 6 bases separating them. There are 13 residues in the CDR3. This clonotype has more than one count but fewer than ten. The antigen is unknown. If no ophthalmopathy progression occurred within 18 months, Graves' hyperthyroidism was stable. Patients between 18 and 65 years old had hyperthyroidism, newly diagnosed and lasting under 2 months. Over 9 ml of fresh peripheral blood supplied the PBMCs. Amplified regions were TCR beta CDR3 sequences from RNA transcripts. Carried out on the TCR CDR3, a first-round RT-PCR used the HTBI primer set. TCRdb independently ran MiXCR on the multiplex PCR reads; one entry per CDR3 protein. The table lists roughly 720,000 distinct CDR3 sequences, approximately 15% of them singletons.

The sequence came from a man in his forties or fifties with Graves' hyperthyroidism. Sequencing was carried out using blood. This chain uses TRBV19 with TRBJ2-2; no definite D call. In nucleotides, the CDR3 is TGTGCCAGTAGAAAGAAGAACACCGGGGAGCTGTTTTTT. Protein product: CASRKKNTGELFF.